This T cell receptor (beta chain) was recovered during a study of immune heterogeneity within non-small cell lung tumors. Study details: The tumors comprised a handful of squamous cell carcinomas, under 13 non-squamous carcinomas and 1 not otherwise specified. Overall study results and limits: Tumor sites in a patient shared identical dominant CDR3 beta clonotypes and also carried site-unique high-frequency clones. Individual patients showed largely nonoverlapping sets of high-frequency T-cell receptor beta clonotypes.

Multiplex PCR was performed with 32 V and 13 J primers, and it amplified TCR beta CDR3. TCRdb used MiXCR to reprocess the multiplex PCR reads, holding one entry per CDR3 protein. The profile shows approximately 11,000 distinct CDR3 sequences, approximately 20% of them singletons. Template input, which was bulk tumor genomic DNA, totaled roughly 590 ng per sample. Several biopsies per primary tumor were taken during surgery, spaced as far apart as possible. Enrolled patients presented with newly diagnosed, previously untreated non-small cell lung cancer and underwent curative surgery. The donors had newly diagnosed non-small cell lung cancer and underwent surgery intended to cure it. This CDR3 spans 13 amino acids. Germline CDR1 is SNHLY and CDR2 is FYNNEI. This clonotype was detected a few times. Its specificity is not known. The germline gene is not matched at one end of the junction; a read error may be the cause.

The source material was lung tumor tissue. The chain has TRBV2 and TRBJ1-1; no clear D. The clonotype originates from a man in his sixties with non-small cell lung cancer. The DNA for the CDR3 is TGCGCCAGCAGGAAGACGGATAACACTGAAGCTTTCTTT. It translates to CASRKTDNTEAFF.